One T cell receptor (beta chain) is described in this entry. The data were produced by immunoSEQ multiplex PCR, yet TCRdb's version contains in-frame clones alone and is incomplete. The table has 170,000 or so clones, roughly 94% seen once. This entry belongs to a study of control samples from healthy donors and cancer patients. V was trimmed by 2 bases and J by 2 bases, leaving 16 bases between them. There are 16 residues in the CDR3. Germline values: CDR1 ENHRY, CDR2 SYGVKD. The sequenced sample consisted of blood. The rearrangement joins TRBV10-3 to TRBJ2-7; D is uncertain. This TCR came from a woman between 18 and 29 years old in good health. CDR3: CAISEDRAGETYEQYF. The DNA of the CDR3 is TGTGCCATCAGTGAGGATCGGGCAGGTGAAACCTACGAGCAGTACTTC.